These 6 T cell receptor beta chains came from one sample sequenced in a study of cytomegalovirus exposure and HLA in healthy donors. The PCR made use of 60 Vbeta and 13 Jbeta primers. Clones were read by immunoSEQ multiplex PCR, and TCRdb kept only the in-frame ones, dropping some. The sample contains about 180,000 clones, around four fifths of which appear only once. The sequencing sample was made of PBMCs. These receptors all stem from a man between 18 and 35 years old in good health and CMV-seronegative.

This clone has just a few counts. J is TRBJ2-7 and V is TRBV7-6, with TRBD2 as a possible D gene (6 bases). Germline V lookup: CDR1 SGHVS, CDR2 FNYEAQ. There are 15 residues in the CDR3. Trimming took off 2 bases at V and 0 bases at J, with 11 bases between the two ends. CDR3 amino acids: CASSLLGEDSYEQYF. The CDR3 nucleotides read TGTGCCAGCAGCTTATTGGGGGAGGACTCCTACGAGCAGTACTTC.

The chain links TRBV5-1 to TRBJ1-1; tentative D call: TRBD1 (5 bases). Germline values: CDR1 SGHRS, CDR2 YFSETQ. Deletions cut 0 bases from V and 5 bases from J, with 14 bases between. This CDR3 is built from 15 residues. This chain's CDR3 is CASSLALEGRTEAFF. In DNA, the CDR3 is TGCGCCAGCAGCTTGGCCTTGGAGGGGAGGACTGAAGCTTTCTTT.

The chain is built from TRBV28 and TRBJ1-1; TRBD1 is a possible D gene (6 bases). CDR3 length: 14 amino acids. V shed 3 bases and J shed 10 bases, with 18 bases lying between them. Looked up from germline, CDR1 is MDHEN and CDR2 is SYDVKM. DNA of the CDR3: TGTGCCAGCAGTTTGACAGGCCCGCCGAGGATAGCTTTCTTT. This encodes CASSLTGPPRIAFF.

The chain links TRBV4-3 to TRBJ2-7, with D possibly matching TRBD2 (7 bases). Per the germline V gene, CDR1 is LGHNA and CDR2 is YSLEER. This CDR3 contains 14 residues. The V and J ends lost 4 bases and 5 bases respectively, with 15 bases between them. CDR3 sequence (DNA): TGCGCCAGCAGCCCAGACAGGACTAGTAACGAGCAGTACTTC. Encoded protein: CASSPDRTSNEQYF.

This clone has only a few counts. This chain connects TRBV5-1 to TRBJ1-6; D gene ambiguous. The CDR3 sequence is 15 residues long. The germline CDR1 and CDR2 sequences are SGHRS and YFSETQ. Trimming left V 0 bases short and J 8 bases short, with 12 bases between. This chain's CDR3 is CASSLAQASYSPLHF. CDR3 DNA sequence: TGCGCCAGCAGCTTGGCGCAGGCTTCCTATTCACCCCTCCACTTT.

The chain combines TRBV9 with TRBJ2-7, with D perhaps TRBD2 (6 bases). Trimming left V 4 bases short and J 2 bases short, with 13 bases between. This CDR3 is 14 amino acids long. Germline-derived CDR1 and CDR2 are SGDLS and YYNGEE. CDR3 sequence: CASSSGSVAYEQYF. In DNA, the CDR3 is TGTGCCAGCAGCAGCGGGTCCGTGGCCTACGAGCAGTACTTC.